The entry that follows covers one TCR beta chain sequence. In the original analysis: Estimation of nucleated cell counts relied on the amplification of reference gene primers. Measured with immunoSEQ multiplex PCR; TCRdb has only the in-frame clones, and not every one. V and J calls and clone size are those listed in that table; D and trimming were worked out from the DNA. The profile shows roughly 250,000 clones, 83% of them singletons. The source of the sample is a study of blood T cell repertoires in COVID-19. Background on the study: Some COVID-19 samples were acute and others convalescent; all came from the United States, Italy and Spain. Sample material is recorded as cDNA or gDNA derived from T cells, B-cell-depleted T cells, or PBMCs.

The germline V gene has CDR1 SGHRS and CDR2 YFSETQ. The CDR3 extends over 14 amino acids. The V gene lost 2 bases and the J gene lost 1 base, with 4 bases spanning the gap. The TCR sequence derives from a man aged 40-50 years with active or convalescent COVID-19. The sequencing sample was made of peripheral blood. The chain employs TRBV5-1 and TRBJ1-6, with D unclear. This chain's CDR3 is CASSFSSYNSPLHF. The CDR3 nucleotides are TGCGCCAGCAGCTTTAGTTCCTATAATTCACCCCTCCACTTT.